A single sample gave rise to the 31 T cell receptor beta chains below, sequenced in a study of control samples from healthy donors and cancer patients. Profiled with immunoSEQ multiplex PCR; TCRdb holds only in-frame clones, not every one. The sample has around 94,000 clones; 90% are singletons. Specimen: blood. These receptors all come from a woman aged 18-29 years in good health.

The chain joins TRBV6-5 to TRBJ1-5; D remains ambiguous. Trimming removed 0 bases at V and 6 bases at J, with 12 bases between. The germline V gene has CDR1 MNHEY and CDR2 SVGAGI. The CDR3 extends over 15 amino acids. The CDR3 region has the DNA TGTGCCAGCAGTTACTCGATTATGGATGGTCAGCCCCAGCATTTT. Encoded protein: CASSYSIMDGQPQHF.

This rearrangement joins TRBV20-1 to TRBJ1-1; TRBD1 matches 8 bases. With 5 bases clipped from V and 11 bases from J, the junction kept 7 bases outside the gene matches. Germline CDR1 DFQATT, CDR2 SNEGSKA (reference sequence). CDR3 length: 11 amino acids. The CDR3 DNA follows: TGCAGTGCTGCGGACAGGGAAGAGGCTTTCTTT. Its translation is CSAADREEAFF.

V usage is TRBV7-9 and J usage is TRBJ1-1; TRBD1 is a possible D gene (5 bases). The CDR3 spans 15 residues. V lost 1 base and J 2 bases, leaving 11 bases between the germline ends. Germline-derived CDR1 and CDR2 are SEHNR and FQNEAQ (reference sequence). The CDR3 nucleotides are TGTGCCAGCAGCTTAGTGGACAACCTTAACACTGAAGCTTTCTTT. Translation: CASSLVDNLNTEAFF.

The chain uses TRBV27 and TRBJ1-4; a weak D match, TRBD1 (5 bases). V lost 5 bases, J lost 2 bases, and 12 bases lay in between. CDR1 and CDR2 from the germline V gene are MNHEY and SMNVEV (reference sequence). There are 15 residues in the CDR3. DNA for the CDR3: TGTGCCAGCAGTCCCCGCGGGGGGACTAATGAAAAACTGTTTTTT. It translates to CASSPRGGTNEKLFF.

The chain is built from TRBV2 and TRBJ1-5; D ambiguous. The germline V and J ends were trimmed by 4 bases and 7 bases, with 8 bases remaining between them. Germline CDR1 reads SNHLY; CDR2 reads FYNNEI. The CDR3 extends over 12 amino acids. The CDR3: CASSGEGQPQHF. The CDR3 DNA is TGTGCCAGCAGTGGGGAAGGGCAGCCCCAGCATTTT.

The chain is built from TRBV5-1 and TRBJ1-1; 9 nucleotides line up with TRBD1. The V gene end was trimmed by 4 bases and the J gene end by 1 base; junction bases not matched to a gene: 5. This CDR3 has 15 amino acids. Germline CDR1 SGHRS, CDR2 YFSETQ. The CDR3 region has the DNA TGCGCCAGCAGCCCGATGACAGGGGGGAACACTGAAGCTTTCTTT. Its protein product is CASSPMTGGNTEAFF. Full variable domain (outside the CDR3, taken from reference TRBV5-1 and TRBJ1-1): KAGVTQTPRYLIKTRGQQVTLSCSPISGHRSVSWYQQTPGQGLQFLFEYFSETQRNKGNFPGRFSGRQFSNSRSEMNVSTLELGDSALYLCASSPMTGGNTEAFFGQGTRLTVV.

DNA for the CDR3: TGTGCCAGCAGCAATCAGACGGGACTTCGGAACACTGAAGCTTTCTTT. Translated, it gives CASSNQTGLRNTEAFF. V and J are TRBV5-5 and TRBJ1-1; D perhaps matches TRBD1 (5 bases). V was clipped by 4 bases and J by 1 base, with 17 bases between them. The CDR3 has 16 residues. In germline, CDR1 is SGHKS, CDR2 YYEKEE (reference sequence).

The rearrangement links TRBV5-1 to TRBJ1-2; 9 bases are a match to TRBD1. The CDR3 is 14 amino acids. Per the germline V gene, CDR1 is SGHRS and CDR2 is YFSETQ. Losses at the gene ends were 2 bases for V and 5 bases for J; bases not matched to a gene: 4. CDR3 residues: CASSFRQGDYGYTF. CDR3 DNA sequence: TGCGCCAGCAGCTTCCGACAGGGGGATTATGGCTACACCTTC.

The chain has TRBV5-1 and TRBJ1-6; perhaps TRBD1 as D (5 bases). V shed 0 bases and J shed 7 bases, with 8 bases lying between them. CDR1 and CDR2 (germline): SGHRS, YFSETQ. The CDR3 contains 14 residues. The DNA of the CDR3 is TGCGCCAGCAGCTTGGCAGGGTTGAATTCACCCCTCCACTTT. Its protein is CASSLAGLNSPLHF.

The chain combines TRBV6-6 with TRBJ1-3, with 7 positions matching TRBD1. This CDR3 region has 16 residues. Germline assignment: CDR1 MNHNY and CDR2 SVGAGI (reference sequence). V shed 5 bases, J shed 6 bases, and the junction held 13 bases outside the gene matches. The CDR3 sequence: CASSTRQGGLANTIYF. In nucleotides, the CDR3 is TGTGCCAGCAGTACACGACAGGGAGGGCTTGCAAACACCATATATTTT.

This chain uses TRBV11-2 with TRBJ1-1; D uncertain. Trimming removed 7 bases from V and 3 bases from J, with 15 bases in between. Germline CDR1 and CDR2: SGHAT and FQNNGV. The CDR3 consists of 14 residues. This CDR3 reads CASTDPRADTEAFF. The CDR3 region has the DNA TGTGCCAGCACCGACCCTCGGGCGGACACTGAAGCTTTCTTT.

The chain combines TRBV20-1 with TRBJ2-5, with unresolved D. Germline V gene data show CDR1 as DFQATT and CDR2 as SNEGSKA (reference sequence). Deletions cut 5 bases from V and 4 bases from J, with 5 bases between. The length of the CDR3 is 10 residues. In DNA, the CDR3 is TGCAGTGCTTTCCTAGAGACCCAGTACTTC. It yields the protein CSAFLETQYF.

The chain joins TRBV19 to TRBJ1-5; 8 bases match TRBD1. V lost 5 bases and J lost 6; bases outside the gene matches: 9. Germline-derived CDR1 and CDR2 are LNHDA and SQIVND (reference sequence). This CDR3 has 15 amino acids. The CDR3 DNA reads TGTGCCAGTAGTCTACAGGGGGGCTGGGGTCAGCCCCAGCATTTT. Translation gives CASSLQGGWGQPQHF.

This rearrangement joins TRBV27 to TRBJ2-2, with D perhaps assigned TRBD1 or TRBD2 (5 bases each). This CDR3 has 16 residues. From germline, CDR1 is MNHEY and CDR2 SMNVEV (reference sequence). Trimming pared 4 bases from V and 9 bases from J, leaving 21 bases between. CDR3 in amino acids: CASSSAWAGRGRELFF. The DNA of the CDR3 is TGTGCCAGCAGTTCGGCTTGGGCAGGGAGAGGGAGGGAGCTGTTTTTT.

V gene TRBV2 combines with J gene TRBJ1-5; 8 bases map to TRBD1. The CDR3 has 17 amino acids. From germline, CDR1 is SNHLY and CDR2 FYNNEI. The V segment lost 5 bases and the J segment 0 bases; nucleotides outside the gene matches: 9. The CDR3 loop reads CASSRTGNPYSNQPQHF. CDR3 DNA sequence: TGTGCCAGCAGTAGGACAGGGAACCCTTATAGCAATCAGCCCCAGCATTTT.

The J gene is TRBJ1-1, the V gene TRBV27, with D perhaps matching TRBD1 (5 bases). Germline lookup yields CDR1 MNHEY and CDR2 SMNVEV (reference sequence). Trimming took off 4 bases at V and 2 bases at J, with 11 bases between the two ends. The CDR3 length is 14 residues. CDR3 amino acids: CASSSGADNTEAFF. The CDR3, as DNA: TGTGCCAGCAGTTCCGGGGCTGATAACACTGAAGCTTTCTTT.

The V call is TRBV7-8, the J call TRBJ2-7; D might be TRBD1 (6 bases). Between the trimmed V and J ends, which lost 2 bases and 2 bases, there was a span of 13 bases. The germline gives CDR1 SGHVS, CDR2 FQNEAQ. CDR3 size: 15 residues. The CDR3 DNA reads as TGTGCCAGCAGCTTACGGCGGACAGCCACCTACGAGCAGTACTTC. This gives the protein CASSLRRTATYEQYF.

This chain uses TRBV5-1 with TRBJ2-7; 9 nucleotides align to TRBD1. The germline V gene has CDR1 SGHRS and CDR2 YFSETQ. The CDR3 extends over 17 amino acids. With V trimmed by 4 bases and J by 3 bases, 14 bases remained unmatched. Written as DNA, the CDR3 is TGCGCCAGCAGCCATGGCGGAGGGACAGGGACTATCTACGAGCAGTACTTC. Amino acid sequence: CASSHGGGTGTIYEQYF.

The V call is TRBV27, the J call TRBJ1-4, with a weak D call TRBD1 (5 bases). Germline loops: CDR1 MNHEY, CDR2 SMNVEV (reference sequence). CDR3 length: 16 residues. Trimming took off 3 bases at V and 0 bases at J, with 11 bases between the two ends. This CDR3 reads CASSFRWGATNEKLFF. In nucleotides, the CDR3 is TGTGCCAGCAGTTTTAGGTGGGGGGCAACTAATGAAAAACTGTTTTTT.

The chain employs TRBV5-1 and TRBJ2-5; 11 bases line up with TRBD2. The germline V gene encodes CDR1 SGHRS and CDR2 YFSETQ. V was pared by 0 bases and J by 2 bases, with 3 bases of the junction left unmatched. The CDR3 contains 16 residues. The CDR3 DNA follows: TGCGCCAGCAGCTTGGGGGCTAGCGGGGGGCAAGAGACCCAGTACTTC. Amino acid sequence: CASSLGASGGQETQYF.

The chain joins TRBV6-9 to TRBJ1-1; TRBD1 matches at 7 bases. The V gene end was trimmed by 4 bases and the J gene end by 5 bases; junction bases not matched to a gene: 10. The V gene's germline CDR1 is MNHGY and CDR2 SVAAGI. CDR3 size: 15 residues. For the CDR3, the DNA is TGTGCCAGCAGTTCAATGACAGGGATGAGGACTGAAGCTTTCTTT. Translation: CASSSMTGMRTEAFF.

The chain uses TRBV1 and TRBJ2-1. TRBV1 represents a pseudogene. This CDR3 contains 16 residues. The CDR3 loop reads CTSSPHTESSYNEQFF. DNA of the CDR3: TGCACCAGCAGCCCCCACACGGAAAGCTCCTACAATGAGCAGTTCTTC.

The CDR3 sequence: CASSSAGNEQFF. The CDR3 DNA reads TGCGCCAGCAGCAGCGCAGGGAATGAGCAGTTCTTC. This sequence joins TRBV5-1 and TRBJ2-1; tentative D call: TRBD1 (5 bases). Deletions cut 4 bases from V and 7 bases from J, with 9 bases between. This CDR3 spans 12 amino acids. Germline V gene data show CDR1 as SGHRS and CDR2 as YFSETQ.

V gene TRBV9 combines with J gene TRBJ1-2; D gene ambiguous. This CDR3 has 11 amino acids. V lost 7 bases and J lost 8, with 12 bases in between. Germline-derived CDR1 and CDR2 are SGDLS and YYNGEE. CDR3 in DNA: TGTGCCAGCTTAGGCGCGTGGGGCTACACCTTC. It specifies CASLGAWGYTF.

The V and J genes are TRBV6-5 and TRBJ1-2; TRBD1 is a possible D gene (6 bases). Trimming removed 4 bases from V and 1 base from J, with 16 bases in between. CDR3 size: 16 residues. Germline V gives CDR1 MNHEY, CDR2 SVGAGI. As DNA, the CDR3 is TGTGCCAGCAGTTCCTTACAGGGCCTCCTTAACTATGGCTACACCTTC. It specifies CASSSLQGLLNYGYTF.

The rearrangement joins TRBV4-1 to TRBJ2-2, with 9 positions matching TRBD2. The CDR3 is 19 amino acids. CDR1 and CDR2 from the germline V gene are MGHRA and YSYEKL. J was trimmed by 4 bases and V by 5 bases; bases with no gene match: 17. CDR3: CASSEGAAGGPFGTGELFF. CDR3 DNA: TGCGCCAGCAGCGAGGGGGCAGCGGGGGGCCCTTTCGGCACCGGGGAGCTGTTTTTT.

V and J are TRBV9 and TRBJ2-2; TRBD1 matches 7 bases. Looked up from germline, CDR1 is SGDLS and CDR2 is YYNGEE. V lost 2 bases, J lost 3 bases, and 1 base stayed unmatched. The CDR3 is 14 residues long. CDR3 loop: CASSVTGYTGELFF. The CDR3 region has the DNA TGTGCCAGCAGCGTGACAGGGTACACCGGGGAGCTGTTTTTT.

CDR3 residues: CAITSDSSQPQHF. The CDR3 DNA sequence: TGTGCCATCACTTCGGACAGCTCTCAGCCCCAGCATTTT. The V and J genes are TRBV10-3 and TRBJ1-5; D perhaps matches TRBD1 (6 bases). The CDR3 runs 13 residues. CDR1 and CDR2 from the germline V gene are ENHRY and SYGVKD. V dropped 7 bases and J dropped 6 bases, with 13 bases sitting between them.

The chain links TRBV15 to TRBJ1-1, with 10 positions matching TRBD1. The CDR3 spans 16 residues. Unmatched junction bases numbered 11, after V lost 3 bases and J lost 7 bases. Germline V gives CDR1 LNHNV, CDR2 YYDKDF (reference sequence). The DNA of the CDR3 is TGTGCCACCAGCAGGCCGAGGACAGGGGGGAAGTTTGAAGCTTTCTTT. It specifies CATSRPRTGGKFEAFF. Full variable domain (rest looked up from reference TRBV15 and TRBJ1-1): DAMVIQNPRYQVTQFGKPVTLSCSQTLNHNVMYWYQQKSSQAPKLLFHYYDKDFNNEADTPDNFQSRRPNTSFCFLDIRSPGLGDTAMYLCATSRPRTGGKFEAFFGQGTRLTVV.

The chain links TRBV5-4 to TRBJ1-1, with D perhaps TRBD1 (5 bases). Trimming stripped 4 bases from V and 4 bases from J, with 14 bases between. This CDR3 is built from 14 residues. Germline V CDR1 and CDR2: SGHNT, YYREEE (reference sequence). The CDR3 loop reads CASSADLGGTEAFF. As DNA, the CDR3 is TGTGCCAGCAGCGCCGACCTCGGGGGCACTGAAGCTTTCTTT. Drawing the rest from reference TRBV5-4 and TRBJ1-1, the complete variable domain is ETGVTQSPTHLIKTRGQQVTLRCSSQSGHNTVSWYQQALGQGPQFIFQYYREEENGRGNFPPRFSGLQFPNYSSELNVNALELDDSALYLCASSADLGGTEAFFGQGTRLTVV.

This chain's CDR3 is CASSLGQVNTEAFF. CDR3 nucleotide sequence: TGTGCCAGCAGTTTGGGACAGGTGAACACTGAAGCTTTCTTT. The chain carries TRBV2 and TRBJ1-1, with TRBD1 matching over 8 bases. The J segment lost 0 bases and the V segment lost 5 bases, leaving 2 bases of the junction unmatched. This CDR3 spans 14 amino acids. Germline values: CDR1 SNHLY, CDR2 FYNNEI.